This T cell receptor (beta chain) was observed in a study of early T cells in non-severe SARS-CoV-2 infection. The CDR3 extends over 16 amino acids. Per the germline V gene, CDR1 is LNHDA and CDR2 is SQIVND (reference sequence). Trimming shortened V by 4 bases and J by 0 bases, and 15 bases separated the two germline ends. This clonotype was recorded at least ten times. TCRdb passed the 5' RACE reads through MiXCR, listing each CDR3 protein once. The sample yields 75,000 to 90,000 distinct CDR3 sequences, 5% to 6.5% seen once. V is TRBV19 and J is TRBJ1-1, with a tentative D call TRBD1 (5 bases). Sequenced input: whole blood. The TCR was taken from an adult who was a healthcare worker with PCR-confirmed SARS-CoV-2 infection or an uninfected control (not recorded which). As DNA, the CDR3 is TGTGCCAGTAGTACGGGACGGATACACATGAACACTGAAGCTTTCTTT. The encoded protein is CASSTGRIHMNTEAFF.